Shown below are 23 T cell receptor beta chains from a single sample sequenced in a study of blood T cell repertoires in COVID-19. Sequencing used immunoSEQ multiplex PCR; TCRdb keeps in-frame clones, though not all of them. The repertoire includes around 190,000 clones, roughly 90% of them detected once, and about 9.4% sits in the top ten. Source material: PBMCs or T cells enriched from blood (not recorded which). The receptors here all came from a man between 18 and 35 years old with acute COVID-19.

The chain couples TRBV24-1 to TRBJ2-1; 16 nucleotides agree with TRBD2. This CDR3 is built from 19 residues. CDR1 KGHDR and CDR2 SFDVKD come from the germline V gene. V lost 4 bases, J lost 8 bases, and 13 bases stayed unmatched. CDR3 region: CATSDTGGLAGGPGDEQFF. The DNA of the CDR3 is TGTGCCACCAGTGACACCGGGGGACTAGCGGGAGGGCCTGGCGATGAGCAGTTCTTC.

The V call is TRBV30, the J call TRBJ1-4; D is uncertain. V lost 3 bases, J lost 8 bases, and 7 bases lay in between. In germline, CDR1 is GTSNPN, CDR2 SVGIG (reference sequence). The CDR3 is 11 residues long. In DNA, the CDR3 is TGTGCCTGGAGCCTAAAGGAAAAACTGTTTTTT. This codes for CAWSLKEKLFF. The full variable domain, in which reference TRBV30 and TRBJ1-4 provide the parts outside the CDR3, is SQTIHQWPATLVQPVGSPLSLECTVEGTSNPNLYWYRQAAGRGLQLLFYSVGIGQISSEVPQNLSASRPQDRQFILSSKKLLLSDSGFYLCAWSLKEKLFFGSGTQLSVL.

This clone was seen only once. This rearrangement joins TRBV7-9 to TRBJ2-3; D possibly corresponds to TRBD1 (5 bases). This CDR3 contains 14 residues. V lost 0 bases, J lost 3 bases, and 7 bases lay in between. CDR1 SEHNR and CDR2 FQNEAQ come from the germline V gene (reference sequence). The CDR3 is CASSLAQGTDTQYF. CDR3 nucleotides: TGTGCCAGCAGCTTAGCGCAGGGTACAGATACGCAGTATTTT.

The chain combines TRBV30 with TRBJ1-4; 7 bases fit TRBD1. The CDR3 is made up of 14 amino acids. From germline, CDR1 is GTSNPN and CDR2 SVGIG (reference sequence). Losses at the gene ends were 5 bases for V and 0 bases for J; bases not matched to a gene: 3. Written as DNA, the CDR3 is TGTGCCTGGCAGGGGGGAGCAACTAATGAAAAACTGTTTTTT. It yields the protein CAWQGGATNEKLFF. The full variable domain, completed using reference TRBV30 and TRBJ1-4, is SQTIHQWPATLVQPVGSPLSLECTVEGTSNPNLYWYRQAAGRGLQLLFYSVGIGQISSEVPQNLSASRPQDRQFILSSKKLLLSDSGFYLCAWQGGATNEKLFFGSGTQLSVL.

This chain links TRBV11-3 with TRBJ2-2; D not certain. CDR1 is SGHNT and CDR2 is YENEEA in the germline V gene. This CDR3 region has 13 residues. V lost 5 bases and J 6 bases, leaving 10 bases between the germline ends. The CDR3 loop is CASSPSEAGELFF. In nucleotides, the CDR3 is TGTGCCAGCAGCCCGAGCGAAGCCGGGGAGCTGTTTTTT.

The table lists this clone with a few counts. The V and J genes are TRBV7-9 and TRBJ1-2, with a weak D call TRBD1 (5 bases). Germline V lookup: CDR1 SEHNR, CDR2 FQNEAQ (reference sequence). This CDR3 spans 14 amino acids. With 1 base removed from V and 4 bases from J, the gap between germline ends came to 10 bases. This chain's CDR3 is CASSLELGGYGYTF. CDR3 sequence (DNA): TGTGCCAGCAGCTTAGAGTTGGGGGGCTATGGCTACACCTTC.

V gene TRBV28 combines with J gene TRBJ2-1; possible D gene TRBD2, 7 bases. V lost 10 bases to trimming and J lost 6 bases, with 19 bases between them. CDR3 size: 14 residues. Germline V CDR1 and CDR2: MDHEN, SYDVKM. CDR3 amino acids: CATASREGGNEQFF. CDR3 nucleotides: TGTGCCACCGCCTCGAGGGAGGGGGGCAATGAGCAGTTCTTC.

This clone appeared once. The chain recombines TRBV6-5 with TRBJ1-1; the D is unclear. Deletions cut 6 bases from V and 0 bases from J, with 14 bases between. There are 15 residues in the CDR3. The germline CDR1 and CDR2 sequences are MNHEY and SVGAGI. The CDR3 loop is CASSDSAGMNTEAFF. The CDR3 DNA sequence: TGTGCCAGCAGCGACTCAGCCGGGATGAACACTGAAGCTTTCTTT.

This CDR3 is CSGDRGRFEQFF. DNA of the CDR3: TGCAGCGGGGACAGGGGGCGGTTTGAGCAGTTCTTC. The chain uses TRBV29-1 and TRBJ2-1; TRBD1 matches 12 bases. The CDR3 runs 12 residues. V lost 7 bases and J lost 9; bases outside the gene matches: 4. CDR1 and CDR2 from the germline V gene are SQVTM and ANQGSEA.

This clone showed up just once. In nucleotides, the CDR3 is TGTGCCAGTAAGACAGAAAGCTCTGGGGCCAACGTCCTGACTTTC. It encodes CASKTESSGANVLTF. The genes are TRBV19 and TRBJ2-6, with D maybe TRBD1 (5 bases). The V and J ends lost 7 bases and 0 bases respectively, with 10 bases between them. CDR3 length: 15 amino acids. Germline lookup yields CDR1 LNHDA and CDR2 SQIVND (reference sequence).

This clone was observed a few times. The rearrangement joins TRBV28 to TRBJ1-2; D remains unclear. V lost 7 bases to trimming and J lost 5 bases, with 23 bases between them. CDR3 length equals 16 residues. The V gene's germline CDR1 is MDHEN and CDR2 SYDVKM. DNA of the CDR3: TGTGCCAGCAAAGGTGGTGGGGAGACCCGTCTTTATGGCTACACCTTC. It is translated as CASKGGGETRLYGYTF.

The rearrangement uses TRBV14 and TRBJ2-2; the match to TRBD2 covers 10 bases. The CDR3 extends over 18 amino acids. CDR1 is SGHDN and CDR2 is FVKESK in the germline V gene. Losses at the gene ends were 2 bases for V and 6 bases for J; bases not matched to a gene: 12. In DNA form, the CDR3 reads TGTGCCAGCAGCCAACTTTCGAGCGGGAGGGCCTTTGCCGGGGAGCTGTTTTTT. Translated: CASSQLSSGRAFAGELFF.

This rearrangement joins TRBV7-6 to TRBJ2-7; the match to TRBD1 covers 10 bases. CDR1 SGHVS and CDR2 FNYEAQ come from the germline V gene. The CDR3 consists of 15 residues. The ends lost 4 bases at V and 2 bases at J; junction bases unmatched: 5. CDR3 sequence (DNA): TGTGCCAGCAGCTCAACCGGGACAGGGGCCTACGAGCAGTACTTC. Protein: CASSSTGTGAYEQYF.

The rearrangement joins TRBV6-5 to TRBJ2-7; 9 bases are a match to TRBD1. CDR3 size: 16 residues. After removal of 1 base from V and 1 base from J, the junction contained 5 bases not matched to a gene. Germline CDR1 is MNHEY and CDR2 is SVGAGI. The chain's CDR3 is CASSYFSGQGSYEQYF. CDR3 coding DNA: TGTGCCAGCAGTTACTTCTCGGGACAGGGTTCCTACGAGCAGTACTTC.

This chain uses TRBV5-8 with TRBJ1-1; maybe TRBD1 (5 bases). Trimming removed 6 bases from V and 7 bases from J, with 13 bases in between. Germline V lookup: CDR1 SGHTS, CDR2 YDEGEE. The CDR3 is 12 amino acids. DNA for the CDR3: TGTGCCAGCACCGGGAGAGGGGTTGAAGCTTTCTTT. Its translation is CASTGRGVEAFF.

This sequence joins TRBV15 and TRBJ1-5; 7 bases map to TRBD1. This CDR3 is built from 14 residues. Germline CDR1 LNHNV, CDR2 YYDKDF (reference sequence). The trim removed 5 bases at V and 2 bases at J, leaving 3 bases unmatched. The CDR3 nucleotides read TGTGCCACCAGCGGAACAGGGGGCAATCAGCCCCAGCATTTT. Its protein product is CATSGTGGNQPQHF.

The V gene is TRBV24-1, the J gene TRBJ2-1; 9 nucleotides align to TRBD2. The junction had 4 bases not matched to a gene; V was cut back by 6 bases and J by 2 bases. CDR3 length: 15 residues. Germline V CDR1 and CDR2: KGHDR, SFDVKD. The CDR3 spells CATSTIAGAYNEQFF. DNA for the CDR3: TGTGCCACCAGTACTATAGCGGGAGCCTACAATGAGCAGTTCTTC.

V gene TRBV3-1 (or the pseudogene TRBV3-2) combines with J gene TRBJ1-2; a possible D gene is TRBD1 (6 bases). The CDR3 runs 13 residues. The germline V gene has CDR1 LGHDT and CDR2 YNNKEL (reference sequence). Trimming stripped 1 base from V and 6 bases from J, with 9 bases between. The CDR3 sequence: CASSQGTADGYTF. CDR3 coding DNA: TGTGCCAGCAGCCAAGGGACAGCGGATGGCTACACCTTC.

This clone occurred once. The chain uses TRBV24-1 and TRBJ2-7; 8 bases match TRBD2. CDR3 length equals 15 residues. Unmatched junction bases numbered 13, after V lost 7 bases and J lost 6 bases. Looked up from germline, CDR1 is KGHDR and CDR2 is SFDVKD. This CDR3 is CATSPSGTAGGEQYF. The CDR3 DNA follows: TGTGCCACCAGCCCTTCCGGGACTGCGGGGGGCGAGCAGTACTTC.

This clone appeared a few times. The CDR3 here is CASSFTPLGYTF. CDR3 in DNA: TGTGCCAGCAGCTTCACCCCGCTAGGCTACACCTTC. This chain uses TRBV5-6 with TRBJ1-2; D is unresolved. Germline V lookup: CDR1 SGHDT, CDR2 YYEEEE. The CDR3 contains 12 residues. Between the trimmed V and J ends, which lost 2 bases and 8 bases, there was a span of 10 bases.

This clone was detected ten times or more. The CDR3 DNA is TGTGCCAGCAGTTCAACTAGCACAGATACGCAGTATTTT. As protein: CASSSTSTDTQYF. V is TRBV6-2 or TRBV6-3 and J is TRBJ2-3; D is uncertain. CDR1 and CDR2 (germline): MNHEY, SVGEGT. This CDR3 comprises 13 residues. Deletions cut 4 bases from V and 0 bases from J, with 5 bases between.

This chain joins TRBV6-2 or TRBV6-3 and TRBJ1-1; no clear D gene. The CDR3 loop spans 11 amino acids. Germline V gives CDR1 MNHEY, CDR2 SVGEGT. With 2 bases removed from V and 7 bases from J, the gap between germline ends came to 5 bases. The CDR3 loop is CASSYRHEAFF. For the CDR3, the DNA is TGTGCCAGCAGTTACAGACATGAAGCTTTCTTT.

The chain combines TRBV7-8 with TRBJ1-1; possible D gene TRBD1, 5 bases. The V gene lost 1 base and the J gene lost 2 bases, with 11 bases spanning the gap. Germline V gives CDR1 SGHVS, CDR2 FQNEAQ. The CDR3 runs to 15 residues. CDR3 bases: TGTGCCAGCAGCTTAGTACGACAGAAAAACACTGAAGCTTTCTTT. This gives the protein CASSLVRQKNTEAFF.